The 8 T cell receptor beta chains given below trace back to one sample, sequenced in a study of OX40 agonist ivuxolimab in advanced cancers. This table comes from immunoSEQ multiplex PCR, and its TCRdb copy is limited to in-frame clones, with some not included. This repertoire shows fewer than 30,000 clones, 76% found once; its top ten account for about 15%. The specimen was CD4+ or CD8+ T cells sorted from blood, collected in a trial of the OX40 agonist ivuxolimab. Receptor source: an adult with an advanced solid tumor such as melanoma, head and neck, liver or kidney cancer.

The chain links TRBV9 to TRBJ2-7; TRBD1 might be the D (6 bases). V dropped 1 base and J dropped 3 bases, with 11 bases sitting between them. Germline V gene sequence: CDR1 SGDLS, CDR2 YYNGEE. This CDR3 contains 14 residues. The CDR3 region has the DNA TGTGCCAGCAGCGTAATTGGGACAAGCTACGAGCAGTACTTC. This sequence encodes CASSVIGTSYEQYF.

V usage is TRBV9 and J usage is TRBJ2-3; 8 bases align to TRBD1. Germline CDR1 reads SGDLS; CDR2 reads YYNGEE. The CDR3 covers 14 residues. Losses at the gene ends were 7 bases for V and 2 bases for J; bases not matched to a gene: 6. CDR3 residues: CASSRGLNTDTQYF. Here the CDR3 DNA reads TGTGCCAGCTCCAGGGGGCTAAACACAGATACGCAGTATTTT.

This clone was seen just once. The genes are TRBV6-6 and TRBJ2-2, with D perhaps TRBD2 (5 bases). Germline CDR1 MNHNY, CDR2 SVGAGI (reference sequence). The CDR3 is 15 amino acids. V was shortened by 5 bases and J by 3 bases, with 13 bases between the two germline ends. CDR3 sequence reads: CASSLRTDYTGELFF. The CDR3 DNA is TGTGCCAGCAGTCTCCGGACTGACTACACCGGGGAGCTGTTTTTT.

This clone came up a few times. This chain joins TRBV6-1 and TRBJ2-7, with D possibly TRBD1 on 6 matching bases. The CDR3 is 14 amino acids. CDR1 is MNHNS, CDR2 SASEGT, per germline. V was clipped by 7 bases and J by 3 bases, with 16 bases between them. The CDR3 protein is CASNSAGADYEQYF. The CDR3, as DNA: TGTGCCAGCAATAGCGCAGGGGCCGACTACGAGCAGTACTTC.

The chain is built from TRBV11-3 and TRBJ2-2; TRBD1 is a possible D gene (6 bases). Germline V gene sequence: CDR1 SGHNT, CDR2 YENEEA. V lost 4 bases and J lost 7, with 16 bases in between. The CDR3 extends over 15 amino acids. The CDR3 nucleotides read TGTGCCAGCAGCTACGAGGGGGTCGTGAACGGGGAGCTGTTTTTT. It specifies CASSYEGVVNGELFF.

This sequence joins TRBV19 and TRBJ1-4; tentatively, D is TRBD1 (5 bases). Looked up from germline, CDR1 is LNHDA and CDR2 is SQIVND (reference sequence). The CDR3 spans 13 residues. V lost 3 bases, J lost 8 bases, and 10 bases lay in between. The CDR3 region has the DNA TGTGCCAGTAGTATCAGGGTTGGCGAAAAACTGTTTTTT. Translated: CASSIRVGEKLFF.

The chain uses TRBV5-1 and TRBJ2-7; TRBD2 matches at 7 bases. The junction had 13 bases not matched to a gene; V was cut back by 5 bases and J by 5 bases. The CDR3 length is 15 residues. Germline CDR1 is SGHRS and CDR2 is YFSETQ. The CDR3 DNA follows: TGCGCCAGCAGGCCCTTAGGAGGGGCGGGGGACGAGCAGTACTTC. Translating it yields CASRPLGGAGDEQYF. Full variable domain (missing parts from reference TRBV5-1 and TRBJ2-7): KAGVTQTPRYLIKTRGQQVTLSCSPISGHRSVSWYQQTPGQGLQFLFEYFSETQRNKGNFPGRFSGRQFSNSRSEMNVSTLELGDSALYLCASRPLGGAGDEQYFGPGTRLTVT.

This chain joins TRBV6-5 and TRBJ2-7; TRBD1 or TRBD2 may be the D gene (6 bases each). The V and J ends lost 7 bases and 3 bases respectively, with 19 bases between them. The CDR3 consists of 15 residues. The germline V gene encodes CDR1 MNHEY and CDR2 SVGAGI. The chain's CDR3 is CASTRYTGAGYEQYF. The CDR3 DNA reads as TGTGCCAGCACCCGCTATACGGGGGCCGGCTACGAGCAGTACTTC.